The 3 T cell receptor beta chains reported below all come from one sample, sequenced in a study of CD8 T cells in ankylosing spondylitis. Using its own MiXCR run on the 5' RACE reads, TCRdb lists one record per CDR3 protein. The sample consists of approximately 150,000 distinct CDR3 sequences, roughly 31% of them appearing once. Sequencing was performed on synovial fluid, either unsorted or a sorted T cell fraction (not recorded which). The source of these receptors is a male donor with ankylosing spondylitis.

CDR3 residues: CSARTGSRGEPQHF. The CDR3 bases are TGCAGTGCTAGAACCGGGAGCCGCGGGGAGCCCCAGCATTTT. The V gene is TRBV20-1, the J gene TRBJ1-5; no definite D call. CDR1 DFQATT and CDR2 SNEGSKA come from the germline V gene (reference sequence). This CDR3 is 14 amino acids long. Trimming stripped 2 bases from V and 8 bases from J, with 16 bases between.

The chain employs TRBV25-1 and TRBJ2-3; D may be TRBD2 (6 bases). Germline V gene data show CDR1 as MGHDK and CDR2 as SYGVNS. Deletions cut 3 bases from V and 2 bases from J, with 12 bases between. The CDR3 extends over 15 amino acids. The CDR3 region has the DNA TGTGCCAGCAGTGATAGCGGTGGAAACACAGATACGCAGTATTTT. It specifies CASSDSGGNTDTQYF.

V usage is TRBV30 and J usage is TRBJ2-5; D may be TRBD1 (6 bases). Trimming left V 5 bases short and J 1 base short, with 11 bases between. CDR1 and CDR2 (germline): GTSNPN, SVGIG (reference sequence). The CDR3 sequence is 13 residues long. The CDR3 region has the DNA TGTGCCTGGTCAGACAGGTTCCAAGAGACCCAGTACTTC. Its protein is CAWSDRFQETQYF.